The present entry profiles one T cell receptor beta chain with its context. TCRdb keeps only in-frame clones here, not all; method: immunoSEQ multiplex PCR. The sample lists around 19,000 clones; around 72% were seen once. Looked up from germline, CDR1 is MNHEY and CDR2 is SMNVEV (reference sequence). The CDR3 runs 13 residues. The ends were cut back, 3 bases at V and 0 bases at J, with 5 bases in the middle. The data stem from a study of OX40 agonist ivuxolimab in advanced cancers. Sequencing used CD4+ or CD8+ T cells sorted from blood, obtained in a trial of the OX40 agonist ivuxolimab. This clonotype originated in an adult with an advanced solid tumor such as melanoma, head and neck, liver or kidney cancer. The chain combines TRBV27 with TRBJ1-2; D is undetermined. The CDR3 DNA reads as TGTGCCAGCAGTTTCGGCTCTAACTATGGCTACACCTTC. Its protein product is CASSFGSNYGYTF.